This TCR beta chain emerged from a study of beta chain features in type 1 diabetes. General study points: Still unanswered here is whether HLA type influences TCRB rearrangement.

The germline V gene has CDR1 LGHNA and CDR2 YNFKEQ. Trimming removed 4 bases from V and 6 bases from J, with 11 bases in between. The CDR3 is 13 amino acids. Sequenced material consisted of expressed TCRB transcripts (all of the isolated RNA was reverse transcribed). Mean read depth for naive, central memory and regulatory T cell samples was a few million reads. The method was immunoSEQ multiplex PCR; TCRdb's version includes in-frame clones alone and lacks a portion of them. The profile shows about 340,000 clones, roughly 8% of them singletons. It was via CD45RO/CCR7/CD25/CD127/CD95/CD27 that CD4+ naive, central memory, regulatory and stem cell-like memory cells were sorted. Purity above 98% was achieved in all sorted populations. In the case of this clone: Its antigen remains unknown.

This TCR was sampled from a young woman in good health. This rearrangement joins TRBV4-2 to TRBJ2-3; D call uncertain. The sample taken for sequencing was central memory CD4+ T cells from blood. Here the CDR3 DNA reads TGTGCCAGCAGCCGCGCCTTGGGGGATACGCAGTATTTT. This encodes CASSRALGDTQYF.